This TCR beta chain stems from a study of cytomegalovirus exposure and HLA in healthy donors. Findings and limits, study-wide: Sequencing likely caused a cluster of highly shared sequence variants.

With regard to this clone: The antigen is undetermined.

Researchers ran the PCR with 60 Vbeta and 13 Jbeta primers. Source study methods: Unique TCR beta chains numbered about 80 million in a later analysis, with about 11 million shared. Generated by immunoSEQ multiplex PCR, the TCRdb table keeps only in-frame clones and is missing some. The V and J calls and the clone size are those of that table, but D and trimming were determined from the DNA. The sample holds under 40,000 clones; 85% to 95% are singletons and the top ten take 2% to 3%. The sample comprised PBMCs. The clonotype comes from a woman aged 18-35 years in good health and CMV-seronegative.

The CDR3 nucleotides read TGTGCCACCAGCAGAGATGTGCAGGGCCAAGAGACCCAGTACTTC. Protein sequence: CATSRDVQGQETQYF. This chain uses TRBV15 with TRBJ2-5; a possible D gene is TRBD1 (5 bases). There are 15 residues in the CDR3. Germline CDR1 reads LNHNV; CDR2 reads YYDKDF (reference sequence). V lost 0 bases to trimming and J lost 1 base, with 9 bases between them. The whole variable domain, filled in from reference TRBV15 and TRBJ2-5, reads DAMVIQNPRYQVTQFGKPVTLSCSQTLNHNVMYWYQQKSSQAPKLLFHYYDKDFNNEADTPDNFQSRRPNTSFCFLDIRSPGLGDTAMYLCATSRDVQGQETQYFGPGTRLLVL.